The 11 T cell receptor beta chains below come from one sample, sequenced in a study of cytomegalovirus exposure and HLA in healthy donors. 13 Jbeta primers and 60 Vbeta primers were used for the PCR. TCRdb keeps only in-frame clones here, not all; method: immunoSEQ multiplex PCR. Seen here are approximately 93,000 clones, about four fifths observed once, and the top ten hold over 3%. The sample comprised PBMCs. The receptor set was obtained from a woman in her thirties or forties in good health and CMV-seronegative.

This chain links TRBV4-3 with TRBJ2-7; D unclear. Germline V gives CDR1 LGHNA, CDR2 YSLEER. The V and J ends lost 1 base and 3 bases respectively, with 10 bases between them. This CDR3 spans 14 amino acids. Here the CDR3 reads CASSQGRAYYEQYF. The CDR3, as DNA: TGCGCCAGCAGCCAAGGGAGAGCCTACTACGAGCAGTACTTC.

The rearrangement joins TRBV5-1 to TRBJ2-7; 10 bases line up with TRBD1. CDR3 length: 18 residues. The ends lost 1 base at V and 1 base at J; junction bases unmatched: 11. Germline CDR1 reads SGHRS; CDR2 reads YFSETQ. The CDR3 DNA is TGCGCCAGCAGCTTGCCCCGGGACAGGGGATTAGGATCCTACGAGCAGTACTTC. The encoded protein is CASSLPRDRGLGSYEQYF. The variable domain in full, with the rest retrieved from reference TRBV5-1 and TRBJ2-7, is KAGVTQTPRYLIKTRGQQVTLSCSPISGHRSVSWYQQTPGQGLQFLFEYFSETQRNKGNFPGRFSGRQFSNSRSEMNVSTLELGDSALYLCASSLPRDRGLGSYEQYFGPGTRLTVT.

There are a few counts of this clone. The rearrangement links TRBV9 to TRBJ1-3; 7 bases are shared with TRBD1. The CDR3 length is 13 residues. Losses at the gene ends were 4 bases for V and 3 bases for J; bases not matched to a gene: 1. Germline loops: CDR1 SGDLS, CDR2 YYNGEE. CDR3 amino acids: CASSTGVGNTIYF. DNA of the CDR3: TGTGCCAGCAGCACAGGGGTTGGAAACACCATATATTTT.

This clone was found many times. The CDR3, as DNA: TGTGCCAGCCGGGACAGAAGTACGAACACTGAAGCTTTCTTT. As protein: CASRDRSTNTEAFF. The chain joins TRBV6-1 to TRBJ1-1; 7 nucleotides line up with TRBD1. Germline V lookup: CDR1 MNHNS, CDR2 SASEGT. There are 14 residues in the CDR3. V shed 8 bases and J 1 base; nucleotides not matched to a gene: 7.

This chain links TRBV29-1 with TRBJ2-6; D might be TRBD1 (5 bases). The CDR3 covers 18 residues. Germline V gene lookup returns CDR1 SQVTM and CDR2 ANQGSEA. Trimming pared 0 bases from V and 0 bases from J, leaving 15 bases between. DNA for the CDR3: TGCAGCGTTGAAGAGGCGGCAGGGCTAGTCTCTGGGGCCAACGTCCTGACTTTC. Translating it yields CSVEEAAGLVSGANVLTF. Full variable domain (missing parts from reference TRBV29-1 and TRBJ2-6): SAVISQKPSRDICQRGTSLTIQCQVDSQVTMMFWYRQQPGQSLTLIATANQGSEATYESGFVIDKFPISRPNLTFSTLTVSNMSPEDSSIYLCSVEEAAGLVSGANVLTFGAGSRLTVL.

This clone was seen a handful of times. The CDR3 protein is CASSTGTSPRNEQFF. The CDR3, as DNA: TGTGCCAGCAGCACCGGGACTAGCCCTCGAAATGAGCAGTTCTTC. J is TRBJ2-1 and V is TRBV7-8; 9 nucleotides align to TRBD2. Germline assignment: CDR1 SGHVS and CDR2 FQNEAQ. The CDR3 has 15 residues. With V trimmed by 5 bases and J by 7 bases, 9 bases remained unmatched. Based on the CDR3 plus reference TRBV7-8 and TRBJ2-1, the full variable domain is GAGVSQSPRYKVAKRGQDVALRCDPISGHVSLFWYQQALGQGPEFLTYFQNEAQLDKSGLPSDRFFAERPEGSVSTLKIQRTQQEDSAVYLCASSTGTSPRNEQFFGPGTRLTVL.

The genes are TRBV7-9 and TRBJ2-1, with D possibly TRBD2 on 6 matching bases. CDR3 size: 14 residues. Per germline, CDR1 SEHNR and CDR2 FQNEAQ (reference sequence). Trimming took 3 bases from V and 5 from J, leaving 11 bases between them. The CDR3 spells CASSLGGKDNEQFF. CDR3 nucleotide sequence: TGTGCCAGCAGCTTGGGGGGTAAGGACAATGAGCAGTTCTTC.

The rearrangement uses TRBV19 and TRBJ1-3; D is ambiguous. Germline V gene lookup returns CDR1 LNHDA and CDR2 SQIVND (reference sequence). The CDR3 length is 12 residues. Trimming left V 10 bases short and J 1 base short, with 8 bases between. The CDR3 bases are TGTGCCACCGGTACTTCTGGAAACACCATATATTTT. It encodes CATGTSGNTIYF.

The chain links TRBV15 to TRBJ1-1; TRBD1 aligns across 7 bases. Trimming removed 1 base from V and 6 bases from J; junction bases left unmatched: 11. CDR3 length equals 16 residues. The germline CDR1 and CDR2 sequences are LNHNV and YYDKDF (reference sequence). The CDR3 nucleotides read TGTGCCACCAGCAGAGGCCTTCACGAGGGGGCCGCTGAAGCTTTCTTT. Protein sequence: CATSRGLHEGAAEAFF.

This clone turned up a few times. The chain couples TRBV18 to TRBJ2-7; 9 positions agree with TRBD1. The CDR3 length is 14 residues. The junction had 7 bases not matched to a gene; V was cut back by 6 bases and J by 4 bases. The germline V gene has CDR1 KGHSH and CDR2 LQKENI. CDR3 in amino acids: CASSQGQGRYEQYF. In nucleotides, the CDR3 is TGTGCCAGCTCCCAGGGACAGGGAAGGTACGAGCAGTACTTC.

The chain has TRBV4-2 and TRBJ1-2; D is perhaps TRBD1 (6 bases). The V gene's germline CDR1 is LGHNA and CDR2 YNFKEQ. Deletions cut 0 bases from V and 2 bases from J, with 13 bases between. The CDR3 runs 16 residues. As DNA, the CDR3 is TGTGCCAGCAGCCAAGAGTGGCAGGGGCTAAACTATGGCTACACCTTC. Protein sequence: CASSQEWQGLNYGYTF.